This TCR beta chain was profiled in a study of T cell responses to AZD1222 COVID-19 vaccine. Some clones are missing from TCRdb's copy, which holds only in-frame ones; the method was immunoSEQ multiplex PCR. There are 95,000 to 100,000 clones in the sample; over 75% occur only once, and roughly a tenth lies in the top ten. The CDR3 totals 18 residues. V lost 0 bases, J lost 3 bases, and 21 bases lay in between. The genes are TRBV23-1 and TRBJ2-7; the D gene is possibly TRBD1 (6 bases). TRBV23-1 carries the ORF label, with uncertain function. The starting material was peripheral blood, obtained 28 days after the second AZD1222 dose. The receptor comes from an adult who received the AZD1222 COVID-19 vaccine. The CDR3 loop reads CASSQSNSCRTALYEQYF. The CDR3 region has the DNA TGCGCCAGCAGTCAATCGAATAGCTGTAGGACAGCCCTCTACGAGCAGTACTTC.